These T cell receptor beta chains were read from a single sample in a study of blood T cells in healthy people across ages. TCRdb redid the calling of the 5' RACE reads with MiXCR, one entry per CDR3 protein. The table lists around 1.5 million distinct CDR3 sequences, approximately 40% of them singletons. The sequenced sample consisted of blood. The source of these receptors is a woman aged 18-29 years in good health. The CDR3 runs from the conserved cysteine through the conserved F or W. The D gene is left open where the match is weak. Where a row states a size, it is once, few, many or the class of an expanded clone; other rows omit it.

J | D | size | V | CDR3 | DNA
TRBJ2-7 | TRBD2 | NA | TRBV5-1 | CASSRSTSGSDEQYF | TGCGCCAGCAGCCGATCTACTAGCGGGAGCGACGAGCAGTACTTC
TRBJ2-7 | NA | NA | TRBV6-1 | CASGTTSSYEQYF | TGTGCCAGCGGGACAACGAGCTCCTACGAGCAGTACTTC
TRBJ1-2 | NA | few | TRBV28 | CASRTGQYYGYTF | TGTGCCAGCCGGACCGGACAGTACTATGGCTACACCTTC
TRBJ2-3 | NA | few | TRBV5-6 | CASSLKGQGSTDTQYF | TGTGCCAGCAGCTTGAAGGGACAAGGCTCCACAGATACGCAGTATTTT
TRBJ2-1 | TRBD2 | NA | TRBV20-1 | CSASRTSGYNEQFF | TGCAGTGCTAGTCGGACTAGCGGCTACAATGAGCAGTTCTTC
TRBJ2-5 | NA | few | TRBV20-1 | CSARGAGSNNEQYF | TGCAGTGCGCGGGGCGCGGGGTCAAACAATGAGCAGTACTTC
TRBJ1-2 | NA | NA | TRBV29-1 | CSVDVGGYTF | TGCAGCGTTGACGTGGGCGGCTACACCTTC
TRBJ2-7 | TRBD2 | NA | TRBV4-1 | CASSQIAGGYEQYF | TGCGCCAGCAGCCAGATAGCGGGGGGGTACGAGCAGTACTTC
TRBJ1-1 | NA | few | TRBV3-1 | CASSQGGQSNTEAFF | TGTGCCAGCAGCCAAGGAGGACAATCGAACACTGAAGCTTTCTTT
TRBJ2-3 | TRBD1 | NA | TRBV29-1 | CSVPGQPTDAQYF | TGCAGCGTCCCGGGACAGCCCACAGATGCGCAGTATTTT
TRBJ2-7 | NA | NA | TRBV29-1 | CSVPGTGHYEQYF | TGCAGCGTTCCCGGGACGGGGCACTACGAGCAGTACTTC
TRBJ1-1 | NA | NA | TRBV4-1 | CASSQGGPTEAFF | TGCGCCAGCAGCCAGGGGGGGCCCACTGAAGCTTTCTTT
TRBJ2-1 | TRBD2 | NA | TRBV20-1 | CSARASGGHYNEQFF | TGCAGTGCTAGAGCTAGCGGGGGCCATTACAATGAGCAGTTCTTC
TRBJ2-7 | NA | few | TRBV28 | CASSLGPRGAYEQYF | TGTGCCAGCAGTTTAGGTCCCCGGGGAGCCTACGAGCAGTACTTC
TRBJ1-2 | NA | NA | TRBV6-1 | CASSDLSYGYTF | TGTGCCAGCAGCGACCTGAGTTATGGCTACACCTTC
TRBJ2-3 | TRBD2 | NA | TRBV6-5 | CASSYSGAGEGPDTQYF | TGTGCCAGCAGTTACTCAGGGGCGGGAGAGGGTCCAGATACGCAGTATTTT
TRBJ1-2 | NA | few | TRBV27 | CASSEQGTGYTF | TGTGCCAGCAGTGAGCAGGGAACTGGCTACACCTTC
TRBJ2-7 | NA | NA | TRBV6-4 | CASSVGEESLLRTLYEQYF | TGTGCCAGCAGTGTGGGGGAAGAGAGCCTACTCAGAACACTCTACGAGCAGTACTTC
TRBJ2-1 | NA | few | TRBV15 | CATSRDLGGSYNEQFF | TGTGCCACCAGCAGGGACCTGGGAGGCTCCTACAATGAGCAGTTCTTC
TRBJ2-1 | NA | few | TRBV20-1 | CSARDLRTYNNEQFF | TGCAGTGCTAGAGATCTCCGGACCTACAATAATGAGCAGTTCTTC
TRBJ2-7 | NA | NA | TRBV20-1 | CSAPPAVNYEQYF | TGCAGTGCTCCGCCGGCCGTTAACTACGAGCAGTACTTC
TRBJ2-1 | TRBD2 | many | TRBV7-6 | CASSFGTSGNEQFF | TGTGCCAGCAGCTTCGGGACTAGCGGCAATGAGCAGTTCTTC
TRBJ1-2 | TRBD1 | few | TRBV5-4 | CASSFYPGTAPMGNYGYTF | TGTGCCAGCAGCTTTTACCCCGGGACAGCCCCTATGGGTAACTATGGCTACACCTTC
TRBJ1-2 | TRBD1 | NA | TRBV4-1 | CASSPRQGELANYGYTF | TGCGCCAGCAGCCCGAGACAGGGGGAGTTGGCTAACTATGGCTACACCTTC
TRBJ2-3 | NA | once | TRBV18 | CASSPPTGKRTDTQYF | TGTGCCAGCTCACCACCTACGGGAAAACGCACAGATACGCAGTATTTT
TRBJ1-2 | NA | NA | TRBV2 | CASSVWGGLDYGYTF | TGTGCCAGCAGTGTCTGGGGGGGACTCGACTATGGCTACACCTTC
TRBJ2-1 | TRBD2 | once | TRBV20-1 | CSASSGGLNEQFF | TGCAGTGCTAGTAGCGGGGGGTTGAATGAGCAGTTCTTC
TRBJ1-5 | NA | NA | TRBV20-1 | CSLLGGSNQPQHF | TGCAGTCTCCTTGGGGGTAGCAATCAGCCCCAGCATTTT
TRBJ1-2 | NA | NA | TRBV5-1 | CASSIGTDYGYTF | TGCGCCAGCAGCATAGGGACGGACTATGGCTACACCTTC
TRBJ2-7 | NA | NA | TRBV20-1 | CSALQEAYEQYF | TGCAGTGCTCTCCAGGAGGCGTACGAGCAGTACTTC
TRBJ2-5 | TRBD2 | NA | TRBV7-8 | CASSRSGGPKETQYF | TGTGCCAGCAGCCGCAGCGGGGGGCCAAAAGAGACCCAGTACTTC
TRBJ1-2 | NA | few | TRBV7-2 | CASSLVGRDGVNYGYTF | TGTGCCAGCAGCTTAGTGGGCCGGGACGGTGTTAACTATGGCTACACCTTC
TRBJ2-1 | TRBD2 | few | TRBV14 | CASSQTASGNRWPYNEQFF | TGTGCCAGCAGCCAAACGGCTAGCGGGAATAGGTGGCCCTACAATGAGCAGTTCTTC
TRBJ1-2 | TRBD1 | NA | TRBV6-5 | CASSYQGQGRGYTF | TGTGCCAGCAGTTACCAAGGACAGGGACGGGGCTACACCTTC
TRBJ2-7 | TRBD2 | NA | TRBV20-1 | CSARGEGATRYEQYF | TGCAGTGCCAGAGGGGAGGGAGCCACACGCTACGAGCAGTACTTC
TRBJ1-2 | TRBD1 | NA | TRBV27 | CASGGGGTGGSGGYTF | TGTGCCAGCGGAGGGGGAGGGACAGGGGGCTCTGGTGGCTACACCTTC
TRBJ2-7 | TRBD1 | NA | TRBV5-1 | CASSLEGTVGTGQYF | TGCGCCAGCAGCTTAGAAGGGACAGTTGGAACGGGGCAGTACTTT
TRBJ2-1 | NA | few | TRBV20-1 | CSARARGGPSGNEQFF | TGCAGTGCTAGAGCTCGCGGCGGTCCGTCTGGGAATGAGCAGTTCTTC
TRBJ2-1 | TRBD2 | NA | TRBV15 | CATSRGTSVNEQFF | TGTGCCACCAGCAGAGGGACTAGCGTCAATGAGCAGTTCTTC
TRBJ1-1 | TRBD1 | NA | TRBV19 | CASSKTGLEAFF | TGTGCCAGTAGCAAGACAGGGCTAGAAGCTTTCTTT
TRBJ1-4 | NA | NA | TRBV20-1 | CSARDLMGNSGEKLFF | TGCAGTGCTAGAGATCTGATGGGCAACAGCGGGGAAAAACTGTTTTTT
TRBJ2-1 | TRBD2 | few | TRBV20-1 | CSATPGLADYNEQFF | TGCAGTGCTACTCCGGGACTAGCGGATTACAATGAGCAGTTCTTC
TRBJ2-7 | TRBD2 | few | TRBV25-1 | CASSDKTGTSGYRHQYF | TGTGCCAGCAGTGACAAAACCGGGACTAGCGGGTACCGTCACCAGTACTTC
TRBJ2-7 | TRBD2 | NA | TRBV3-1 | CASSPVAGGLEQYF | TGTGCCAGCAGCCCAGTAGCGGGGGGCCTCGAGCAGTACTTC
TRBJ2-7 | NA | few | TRBV5-6 | CASSLPVPDYEQYF | TGTGCCAGCAGCTTACCCGTTCCGGATTACGAGCAGTACTTC
TRBJ2-2 | NA | NA | TRBV9 | CASSESPRGYTGELFF | TGTGCCAGCAGCGAGAGCCCGCGAGGGTACACCGGGGAGCTGTTTTTT
TRBJ1-2 | TRBD1 | many | TRBV28 | CASSEEGALGYGYTF | TGTGCCAGCAGTGAGGAGGGGGCGCTAGGCTATGGCTACACCTTC
TRBJ1-6 | NA | NA | TRBV3-1 | CASSQRGGNSPLHF | TGTGCCAGCAGCCAGCGGGGGGGAAATTCACCCCTCCACTTT
TRBJ2-1 | NA | few | TRBV7-3 | CASGRLGWSYNEQFF | TGTGCCAGCGGGCGACTCGGGTGGTCCTACAATGAGCAGTTCTTC
TRBJ2-3 | NA | few | TRBV7-7 | CASSVWVGTDTQYF | TGTGCTAGCAGCGTCTGGGTAGGAACAGATACGCAGTATTTT
TRBJ1-1 | NA | NA | TRBV4-2 | CASSQSARGGVNTEAFF | TGTGCCAGCAGCCAATCGGCCCGGGGGGGAGTGAACACTGAAGCTTTCTTT
TRBJ1-4 | NA | once | TRBV27 | CACSLSPGTGEKLFF | TGTGCCTGCAGTTTATCCCCAGGGACTGGTGAAAAACTGTTTTTT
TRBJ1-2 | NA | NA | TRBV11-2 | CASSFTPYTF | TGTGCCAGCAGTTTTACCCCTTACACCTTC
TRBJ2-5 | NA | NA | TRBV20-1 | CSAHHGDKETQYF | TGCAGTGCGCACCACGGGGACAAAGAGACCCAGTACTTC
TRBJ2-7 | TRBD1 | NA | TRBV4-1 | CASSHGDRGDYNEQYF | TGCGCCAGCAGCCATGGGGACAGAGGAGACTACAATGAGCAGTACTTC
TRBJ2-2 | NA | NA | TRBV29-1 | CSVVDSGNTGELFF | TGCAGCGTTGTTGATAGCGGAAACACCGGGGAGCTGTTTTTT
TRBJ2-5 | NA | few | TRBV6-1 | CASRESSLGSYNEQYF | TGTGCCAGCAGGGAGTCTTCCCTAGGCTCCTACAATGAGCAGTACTTC